This T cell receptor (beta chain) originates from a study of cytomegalovirus exposure and HLA in healthy donors. Study-level information: A previous analysis identified approximately 110 million unique TCR beta sequences derived from 180 million or so T cells.

This clone showed up just once. As yet, its antigen is unknown. PCR primers comprised 60 Vbeta and 13 Jbeta primers. Sequencing used immunoSEQ multiplex PCR; TCRdb keeps in-frame clones, though not all of them. Of some 190,000 clones listed, around four fifths are singletons. Germline-derived CDR1 and CDR2 are KGHSH and LQKENI. CDR3 size: 14 residues. V lost 4 bases and J lost 0, with 9 bases in between. Study-wide results and caveats: A later analysis showed HLA-associated TCR beta chains outstripping equally common others in clonal expansion.

This sequence was found in a woman under 40 in good health and CMV-seronegative. This chain joins TRBV18 and TRBJ1-1, with D uncertain. Material for sequencing was PBMCs. The CDR3: CASSHEAMNTEAFF. The CDR3 DNA follows: TGTGCCAGCTCACACGAGGCTATGAACACTGAAGCTTTCTTT.